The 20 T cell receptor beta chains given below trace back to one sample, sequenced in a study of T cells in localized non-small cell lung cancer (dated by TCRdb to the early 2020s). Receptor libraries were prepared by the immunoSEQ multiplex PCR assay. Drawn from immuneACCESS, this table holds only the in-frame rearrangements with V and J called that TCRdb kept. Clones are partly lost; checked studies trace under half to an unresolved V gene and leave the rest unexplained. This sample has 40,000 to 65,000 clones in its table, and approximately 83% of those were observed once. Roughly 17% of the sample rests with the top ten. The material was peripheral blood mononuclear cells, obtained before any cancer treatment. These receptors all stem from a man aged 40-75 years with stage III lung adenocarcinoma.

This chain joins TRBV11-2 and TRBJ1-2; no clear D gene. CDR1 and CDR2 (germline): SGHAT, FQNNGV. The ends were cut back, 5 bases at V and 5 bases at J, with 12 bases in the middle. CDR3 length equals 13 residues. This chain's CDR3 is CASSPQSPYGYTF. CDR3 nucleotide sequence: TGTGCCAGCAGCCCCCAAAGTCCGTATGGCTACACCTTC.

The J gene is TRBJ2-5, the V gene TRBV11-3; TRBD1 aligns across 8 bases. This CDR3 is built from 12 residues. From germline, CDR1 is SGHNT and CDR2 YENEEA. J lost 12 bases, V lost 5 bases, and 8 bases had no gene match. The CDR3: CASSPETDREYF. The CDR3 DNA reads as TGTGCCAGCAGCCCAGAGACGGACAGGGAGTACTTC.

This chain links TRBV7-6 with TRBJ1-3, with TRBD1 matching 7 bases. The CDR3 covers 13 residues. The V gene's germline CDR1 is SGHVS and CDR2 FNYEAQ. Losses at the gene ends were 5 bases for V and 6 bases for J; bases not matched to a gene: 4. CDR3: CASSPGQPNTIYF. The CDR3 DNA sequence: TGTGCCAGCAGCCCGGGACAGCCAAACACCATATATTTT.

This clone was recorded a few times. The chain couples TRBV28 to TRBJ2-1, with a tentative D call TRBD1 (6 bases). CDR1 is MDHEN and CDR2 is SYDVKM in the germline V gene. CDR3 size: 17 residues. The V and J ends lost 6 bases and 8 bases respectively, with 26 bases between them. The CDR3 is CASSPPPLVPRGDEQFF. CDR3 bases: TGTGCCAGCAGCCCCCCCCCTCTAGTCCCCAGGGGCGATGAGCAGTTCTTC.

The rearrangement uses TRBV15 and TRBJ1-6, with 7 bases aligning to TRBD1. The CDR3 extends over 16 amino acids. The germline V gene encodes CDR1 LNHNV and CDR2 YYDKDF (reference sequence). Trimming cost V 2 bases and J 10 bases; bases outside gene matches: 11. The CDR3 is CATSRTRQGVGSPLHF. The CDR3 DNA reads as TGTGCCACCAGCAGAACAAGGCAGGGGGTAGGATCACCCCTCCACTTT.

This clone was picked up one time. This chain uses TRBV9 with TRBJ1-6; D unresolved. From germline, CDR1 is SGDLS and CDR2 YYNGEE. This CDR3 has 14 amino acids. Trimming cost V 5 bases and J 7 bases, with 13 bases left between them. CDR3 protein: CASSYGRVNSPLHF. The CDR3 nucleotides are TGTGCCAGCAGTTACGGACGGGTCAATTCACCCCTCCACTTT.

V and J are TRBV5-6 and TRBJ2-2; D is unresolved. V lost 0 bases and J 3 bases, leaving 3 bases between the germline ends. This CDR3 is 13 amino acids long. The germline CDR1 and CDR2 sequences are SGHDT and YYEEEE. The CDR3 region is CASSLGYTGELFF. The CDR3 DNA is TGTGCCAGCAGCTTGGGCTACACCGGGGAGCTGTTTTTT.

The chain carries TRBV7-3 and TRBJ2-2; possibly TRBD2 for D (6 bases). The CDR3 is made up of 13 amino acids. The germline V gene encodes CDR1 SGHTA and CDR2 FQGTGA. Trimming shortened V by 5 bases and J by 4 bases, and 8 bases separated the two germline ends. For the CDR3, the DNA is TGTGCCAGCAGCCAGACTAGCACCGGGGAGCTGTTTTTT. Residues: CASSQTSTGELFF. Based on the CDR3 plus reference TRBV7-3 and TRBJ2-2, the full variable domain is GAGVSQTPSNKVTEKGKYVELRCDPISGHTALYWYRQSLGQGPEFLIYFQGTGAADDSGLPNDRFFAVRPEGSVSTLKIQRTERGDSAVYLCASSQTSTGELFFGEGSRLTVL.

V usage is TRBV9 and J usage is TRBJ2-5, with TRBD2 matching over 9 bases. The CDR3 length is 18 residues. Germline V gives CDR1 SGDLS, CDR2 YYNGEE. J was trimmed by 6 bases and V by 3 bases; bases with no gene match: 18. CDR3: CASSAHPAGGGASKTQYF. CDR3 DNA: TGTGCCAGCAGCGCCCACCCGGCGGGCGGGGGGGCCTCTAAGACCCAGTACTTC.

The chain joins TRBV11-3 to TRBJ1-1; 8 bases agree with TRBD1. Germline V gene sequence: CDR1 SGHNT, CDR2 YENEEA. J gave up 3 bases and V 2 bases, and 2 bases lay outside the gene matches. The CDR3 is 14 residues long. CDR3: CASSLTGGDTEAFF. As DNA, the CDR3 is TGTGCCAGCAGCTTAACAGGGGGGGACACTGAAGCTTTCTTT.

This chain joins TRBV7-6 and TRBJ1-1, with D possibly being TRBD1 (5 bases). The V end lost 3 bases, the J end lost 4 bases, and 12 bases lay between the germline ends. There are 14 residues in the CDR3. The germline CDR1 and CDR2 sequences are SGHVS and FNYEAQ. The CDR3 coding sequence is TGTGCCAGCAGCTTTGGCGGGGCTGGCACTGAAGCTTTCTTT. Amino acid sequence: CASSFGGAGTEAFF.

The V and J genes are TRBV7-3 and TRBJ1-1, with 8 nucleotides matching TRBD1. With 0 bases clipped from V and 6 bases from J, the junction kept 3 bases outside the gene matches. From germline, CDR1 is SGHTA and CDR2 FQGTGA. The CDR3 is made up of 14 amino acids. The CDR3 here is CASSLTDRGAEAFF. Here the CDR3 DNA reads TGTGCCAGCAGCTTAACTGACAGGGGCGCTGAAGCTTTCTTT.

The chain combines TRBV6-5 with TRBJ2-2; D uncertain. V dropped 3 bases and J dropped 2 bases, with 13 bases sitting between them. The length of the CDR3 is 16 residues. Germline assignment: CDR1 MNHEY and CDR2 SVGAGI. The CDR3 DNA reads TGTGCCAGCAGTTATTCGGACCCCTCCAACACCGGGGAGCTGTTTTTT. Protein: CASSYSDPSNTGELFF.

The CDR3, as DNA: TGTGCCAGCAGCAGGACAACCGATCAGCCCCAGCATTTT. It specifies CASSRTTDQPQHF. The chain has TRBV7-2 and TRBJ1-5; D may be TRBD1 (5 bases). The CDR3 length is 13 residues. Looked up from germline, CDR1 is SGHTA and CDR2 is FQGNSA. The V gene lost 5 bases and the J gene lost 5 bases, with 10 bases spanning the gap.

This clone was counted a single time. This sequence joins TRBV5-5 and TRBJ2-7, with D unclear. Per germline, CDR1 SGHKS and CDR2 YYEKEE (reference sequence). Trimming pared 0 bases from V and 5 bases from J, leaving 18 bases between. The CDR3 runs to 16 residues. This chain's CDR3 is CASSLVVTAPPDEQYF. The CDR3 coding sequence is TGTGCCAGCAGCTTGGTAGTAACTGCTCCGCCGGACGAGCAGTACTTC.

CDR3 nucleotide sequence: TGTGCCAGCAGCTTAGGGGGCTCCTACAATGAGCAGTTCTTC. This translates into CASSLGGSYNEQFF. The rearrangement links TRBV5-8 to TRBJ2-1; tentative D call: TRBD1 (6 bases). CDR1 and CDR2 (germline): SGHTS, YDEGEE. The CDR3 consists of 14 residues. Deletions cut 2 bases from V and 0 bases from J, with 6 bases between.

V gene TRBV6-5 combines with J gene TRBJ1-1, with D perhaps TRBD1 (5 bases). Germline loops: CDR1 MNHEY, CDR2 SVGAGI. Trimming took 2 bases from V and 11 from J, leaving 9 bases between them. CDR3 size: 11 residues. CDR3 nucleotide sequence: TGTGCCAGCAGTTACGGGCAGGGTGCTTTCTTT. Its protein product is CASSYGQGAFF.

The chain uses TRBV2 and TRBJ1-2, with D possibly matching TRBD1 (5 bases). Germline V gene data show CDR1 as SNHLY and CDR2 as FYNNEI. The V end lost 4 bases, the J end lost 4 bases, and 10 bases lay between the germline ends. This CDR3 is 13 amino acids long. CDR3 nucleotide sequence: TGTGCCAGCAGTGCCGGGACGAGCTATGGCTACACCTTC. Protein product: CASSAGTSYGYTF.

DNA of the CDR3: TGCGCCAGCAGCGCCGGGGCAGGGAGGGAGACCCAGTACTTC. It translates to CASSAGAGRETQYF. The chain joins TRBV5-1 to TRBJ2-5; D is possibly TRBD2 (6 bases). Trimming cost V 4 bases and J 5 bases, with 15 bases left between them. Looked up from germline, CDR1 is SGHRS and CDR2 is YFSETQ. This CDR3 region has 14 residues.

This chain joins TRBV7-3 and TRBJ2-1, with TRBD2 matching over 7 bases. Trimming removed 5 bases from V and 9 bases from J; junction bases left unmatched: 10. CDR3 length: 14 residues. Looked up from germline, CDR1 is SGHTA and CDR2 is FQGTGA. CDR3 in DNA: TGTGCCAGCAGCCCCTCCGGGGAGGGAGGTGAGCAGTTCTTC. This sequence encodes CASSPSGEGGEQFF.